The entry that follows covers one T cell receptor (beta chain) sequence. Its specificity is not known. V was cut by 8 bases and J by 2 bases, with 17 bases left in between. The CDR3 extends over 15 amino acids. Per the germline V gene, CDR1 is LNHDA and CDR2 is SQIVND (reference sequence). This entry belongs to a study of OX40 agonist ivuxolimab in advanced cancers. Study as a whole: Prior anti-PD-1, anti-PD-L1 or anti-CTLA-4 therapy was allowed; 40% had some.

The assay was immunoSEQ multiplex PCR, and TCRdb's table has in-frame clones only and misses some. The sample contains 100,000 to 150,000 clones, 90% of which appear only once. The study's findings and limits: The mean number of expanded clones was higher in CD8+ T cells than in CD4+. Expansion of clones was among the lowest in partial responders at 0.1-3.0 mg/kg.

The TCR was taken from an adult with an advanced solid tumor such as melanoma, head and neck, liver or kidney cancer. The rearrangement uses TRBV19 and TRBJ2-3, with unresolved D. Here the sequenced sample was CD4+ or CD8+ T cells sorted from blood, taken in a trial of the OX40 agonist ivuxolimab. The CDR3 DNA reads as TGTGCCAGTGGAGACTCCTCTGGGGACACAGATACGCAGTATTTT. It encodes CASGDSSGDTDTQYF.